This entry concerns a single T cell receptor beta chain. The antigen remains undetermined. RNA was isolated and reverse transcribed to cDNA, the sequencing template. The table came from immunoSEQ multiplex PCR; TCRdb's copy has only in-frame clones and leaves some out. The sample shows 150,000 to 200,000 clones, 53% of them seen only once. This sample's treatment: oral pan-JAK inhibitor, 5-10 mg twice daily. This sample stems from a study of CD8+ T cells in alopecia areata. Study-level results: Throughout tofacitinib, many expanded lesional clones continued to persist in scalp and blood. Sharing of TCRs across patients appeared less clear than in mice, possibly for HLA-related reasons.

The TCR originated in a human donor with alopecia areata. The starting material was CD8+ T cells sorted from blood, obtained at week 24, from a patient treated with tofacitinib.

The CDR3 DNA follows: TGTGCCAGCAGCTTAGAACTTGGGCTAGCCCCTTTCTACGAGCAGTACTTC. It is translated as CASSLELGLAPFYEQYF. The chain carries TRBV11-2 and TRBJ2-7, with D possibly matching TRBD2 (5 bases). From germline, CDR1 is SGHAT and CDR2 FQNNGV. CDR3 size: 17 residues. Trimming stripped 0 bases from V and 3 bases from J, with 18 bases between.